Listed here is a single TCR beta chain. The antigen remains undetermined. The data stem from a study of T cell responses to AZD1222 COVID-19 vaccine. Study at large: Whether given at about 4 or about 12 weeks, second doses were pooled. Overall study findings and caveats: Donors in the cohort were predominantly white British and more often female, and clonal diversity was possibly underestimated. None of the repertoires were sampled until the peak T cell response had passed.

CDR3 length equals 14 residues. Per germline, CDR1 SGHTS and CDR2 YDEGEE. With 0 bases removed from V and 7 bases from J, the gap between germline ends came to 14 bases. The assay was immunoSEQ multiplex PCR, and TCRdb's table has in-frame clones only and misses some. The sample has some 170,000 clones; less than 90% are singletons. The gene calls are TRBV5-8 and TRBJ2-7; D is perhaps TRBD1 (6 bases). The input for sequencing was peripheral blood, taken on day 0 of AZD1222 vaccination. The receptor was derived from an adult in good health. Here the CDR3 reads CASSLAGHSGEQYF. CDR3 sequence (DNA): TGTGCCAGCAGCTTGGCGGGACATTCTGGGGAGCAGTACTTC.